These 26 T cell receptor beta chains originate from one sample sequenced in a study of beta chain features in type 1 diabetes. These receptors' antigens are unknown. Reverse transcription of all isolated RNA meant that expressed TCRB transcripts were sequenced. The data were produced by immunoSEQ multiplex PCR, yet TCRdb's version contains in-frame clones alone and is incomplete. Here the sample spans around 690,000 clones, 12% being singletons. The study's findings and limits: Type 1 diabetes patients had TCRB CDR3s that were shorter (moderately but significantly so) in all four CD4+ subsets.

What was sequenced was naive CD4+ T cells from blood. The receptors shown here come from a man aged 30 to 45 with type 1 diabetes.

Only a few counts were recorded for this clone. The chain joins TRBV28 to TRBJ1-5; possibly TRBD1 for D (5 bases). Per germline, CDR1 MDHEN and CDR2 SYDVKM. Trimming pared 4 bases from V and 1 base from J, leaving 11 bases between. The CDR3 totals 15 residues. The CDR3 DNA is TGTGCCAGCAGTTCTGGGGCCCAAAGCAATCAGCCCCAGCATTTT. Its translation: CASSSGAQSNQPQHF.

V usage is TRBV28 and J usage is TRBJ2-7; the D gene is possibly TRBD1 (5 bases). Germline V lookup: CDR1 MDHEN, CDR2 SYDVKM. Trimming stripped 6 bases from V and 0 bases from J, with 12 bases between. The CDR3 runs to 14 residues. CDR3 bases: TGTGCCAGCAGCCGTCTAGGGGCCTCCTACGAGCAGTACTTC. Encoded protein: CASSRLGASYEQYF. Looking up the rest from reference TRBV28 and TRBJ2-7 gives the full variable domain: DVKVTQSSRYLVKRTGEKVFLECVQDMDHENMFWYRQDPGLGLRLIYFSYDVKMKEKGDIPEGYSVSREKKERFSLILESASTNQTSMYLCASSRLGASYEQYFGPGTRLTVT.

This clone was counted between two and nine times. This chain joins TRBV19 and TRBJ2-5, with D perhaps TRBD2 (7 bases). Germline-derived CDR1 and CDR2 are LNHDA and SQIVND (reference sequence). The V gene lost 5 bases and the J gene lost 10 bases, with 23 bases spanning the gap. The CDR3 spans 15 residues. CDR3 nucleotides: TGTGCCAGTAGTTCGAGCGGGACACCGGACGCCCGCCAGTACTTC. This gives the protein CASSSSGTPDARQYF. The whole variable domain, remainder taken from reference TRBV19 and TRBJ2-5, is DGGITQSPKYLFRKEGQNVTLSCEQNLNHDAMYWYRQDPGQGLRLIYYSQIVNDFQKGDIAEGYSVSREKKESFPLTVTSAQKNPTAFYLCASSSSGTPDARQYFGPGTRLLVL.

The chain uses TRBV10-3 and TRBJ2-7; 10 bases map to TRBD2. The CDR3 totals 16 residues. The J segment lost 1 base and the V segment lost 7 bases, leaving 10 bases of the junction unmatched. Germline V lookup: CDR1 ENHRY, CDR2 SYGVKD. DNA of the CDR3: TGTGCCATCACCCAAACTCTAGCGGGGGAATCCTACGAGCAGTACTTC. This sequence encodes CAITQTLAGESYEQYF.

A few counts support this clone. The rearrangement joins TRBV6-1 to TRBJ2-1; 9 nucleotides match TRBD1. V shed 4 bases, J shed 10 bases, and the junction held 14 bases outside the gene matches. The CDR3 is 16 residues long. Germline V gives CDR1 MNHNS, CDR2 SASEGT. Here the CDR3 DNA reads TGTGCCAGCAGTGGATCCGGGACAGGGACAGCAAGCGAGCAGTTCTTC. Amino acid sequence: CASSGSGTGTASEQFF.

J is TRBJ1-1 and V is TRBV9; maybe TRBD1 (6 bases). V gave up 5 bases and J gave up 1 base, with 9 bases separating them. This CDR3 has 13 amino acids. Germline CDR1 and CDR2: SGDLS and YYNGEE. CDR3 loop: CASRPQGNTEAFF. CDR3 DNA sequence: TGTGCCAGCAGACCACAGGGGAACACTGAAGCTTTCTTT.

This clone was detected a few times. The chain couples TRBV7-9 to TRBJ2-1; possibly TRBD2 for D (6 bases). The CDR3 has 15 amino acids. Per the germline V gene, CDR1 is SEHNR and CDR2 is FQNEAQ (reference sequence). Between the trimmed V and J ends, which lost 3 bases and 6 bases, there was a span of 15 bases. The CDR3 DNA is TGTGCCAGCAGCTTGGGACTTGGTTCGTCCAATGAGCAGTTCTTC. Translation: CASSLGLGSSNEQFF.

In this sample, this clone turned up a few times. The V call is TRBV27, the J call TRBJ2-5; 13 nucleotides line up with TRBD2. The CDR3 runs 19 residues. Germline assignment: CDR1 MNHEY and CDR2 SMNVEV (reference sequence). V dropped 5 bases and J dropped 3; count of bases not matched to a gene: 15. CDR3 sequence reads: CASSRKFQSGTSGEETQYF. In nucleotides, the CDR3 is TGTGCCAGCAGTCGCAAATTTCAGTCCGGGACTAGCGGGGAAGAGACCCAGTACTTC.

The rearrangement links TRBV28 to TRBJ2-7; D remains unclear. Trimming left V 7 bases short and J 4 bases short, with 14 bases between. The V gene's germline CDR1 is MDHEN and CDR2 SYDVKM. This CDR3 spans 13 amino acids. The CDR3 sequence is CASNSAGAYEQYF. CDR3 DNA sequence: TGTGCCAGCAACTCGGCAGGAGCTTACGAGCAGTACTTC.

The chain joins TRBV4-2 to TRBJ1-2; tentative D call: TRBD1 (5 bases). Looked up from germline, CDR1 is LGHNA and CDR2 is YNFKEQ. CDR3 length: 15 residues. Trimming took off 6 bases at V and 3 bases at J, with 17 bases between the two ends. The CDR3 spells CASRPSWGEDYGYTF. For the CDR3, the DNA is TGTGCCAGCAGACCCTCCTGGGGGGAGGACTATGGCTACACCTTC.

The V call is TRBV20-1, the J call TRBJ1-2; a possible D gene is TRBD1 (5 bases). This CDR3 has 11 residues. CDR1 DFQATT and CDR2 SNEGSKA come from the germline V gene (reference sequence). V dropped 6 bases and J dropped 8 bases, with 13 bases sitting between them. The CDR3 spells CSAGRGRGYTF. CDR3 in DNA: TGCAGTGCCGGGCGGGGCCGGGGCTACACCTTC.

This clone was picked up a small number of times. The sample has other DNA sequences that encode this CDR3 too. This chain uses TRBV9 with TRBJ1-2, with D unresolved. Germline-derived CDR1 and CDR2 are SGDLS and YYNGEE. CDR3 length equals 13 residues. Between the trimmed V and J ends, which lost 0 bases and 0 bases, there was a span of 3 bases. In nucleotides, the CDR3 is TGTGCCAGCAGCGTAGCCACTAACTATGGCTACACCTTC. Translation: CASSVATNYGYTF.

This clone showed up just a few times. The rearrangement joins TRBV9 to TRBJ2-3; the D is unclear. V gave up 3 bases and J gave up 4 bases, with 15 bases separating them. CDR1 is SGDLS and CDR2 is YYNGEE in the germline V gene. The CDR3 loop spans 15 amino acids. CDR3 loop: CASSAPWDVADTQYF. The CDR3 DNA sequence: TGTGCCAGCAGCGCCCCTTGGGATGTGGCAGATACGCAGTATTTT. Drawing the rest from reference TRBV9 and TRBJ2-3, the complete variable domain is DSGVTQTPKHLITATGQRVTLRCSPRSGDLSVYWYQQSLDQGLQFLIQYYNGEERAKGNILERFSAQQFPDLHSELNLSSLELGDSALYFCASSAPWDVADTQYFGPGTRLTVL.

The chain recombines TRBV27 with TRBJ2-7; 7 bases agree with TRBD1. Germline V gene lookup returns CDR1 MNHEY and CDR2 SMNVEV (reference sequence). The CDR3 is 15 amino acids. The V gene end was trimmed by 4 bases and the J gene end by 1 base; junction bases not matched to a gene: 7. The chain's CDR3 is CASSSGQVGSYEQYF. For the CDR3, the DNA is TGTGCCAGCAGTTCAGGACAGGTGGGGTCCTACGAGCAGTACTTC.

The chain is built from TRBV29-1 and TRBJ2-1; 7 positions agree with TRBD2. The junction had 6 bases not matched to a gene; V was cut back by 2 bases and J by 8 bases. Germline-derived CDR1 and CDR2 are SQVTM and ANQGSEA. CDR3 length equals 13 residues. The CDR3 DNA is TGCAGCGTTGAATCTAGCGGCCTGTATGAGCAGTTCTTC. This translates into CSVESSGLYEQFF.

The genes are TRBV19 and TRBJ2-1, with D possibly called TRBD1 or TRBD2 (5 bases each). The CDR3 totals 14 residues. CDR1 and CDR2 (germline): LNHDA, SQIVND (reference sequence). Trimming took 10 bases from V and 7 from J, leaving 20 bases between them. The CDR3 is CATSYGLGTNEQFF. The CDR3 nucleotides read TGTGCCACCTCTTACGGTCTGGGGACGAATGAGCAGTTCTTC.

This clone was seen a handful of times. This sequence joins TRBV19 and TRBJ1-5; the D is unclear. Per germline, CDR1 LNHDA and CDR2 SQIVND (reference sequence). With 7 bases removed from V and 4 bases from J, the gap between germline ends came to 11 bases. CDR3 length equals 13 residues. CDR3 loop: CASTGRLNQPQHF. DNA for the CDR3: TGTGCCAGTACTGGACGACTAAATCAGCCCCAGCATTTT.

The V and J genes are TRBV15 and TRBJ2-5; 11 bases are shared with TRBD1. Germline assignment: CDR1 LNHNV and CDR2 YYDKDF (reference sequence). V shed 1 base and J 4 bases; nucleotides not matched to a gene: 8. The CDR3 runs to 17 residues. CDR3: CATSRAMDRGRGETQYF. The DNA for the CDR3 is TGTGCCACCAGCAGAGCAATGGACAGGGGGCGCGGAGAGACCCAGTACTTC. Full variable domain (rest looked up from reference TRBV15 and TRBJ2-5): DAMVIQNPRYQVTQFGKPVTLSCSQTLNHNVMYWYQQKSSQAPKLLFHYYDKDFNNEADTPDNFQSRRPNTSFCFLDIRSPGLGDTAMYLCATSRAMDRGRGETQYFGPGTRLLVL.

The chain joins TRBV7-9 to TRBJ1-6; D is possibly TRBD1 (5 bases). CDR3 length: 15 amino acids. Per germline, CDR1 SEHNR and CDR2 FQNEAQ (reference sequence). Trimming removed 2 bases at V and 7 bases at J, with 12 bases between. Here the CDR3 reads CASSLNEGNNSPLHF. The CDR3 coding sequence is TGTGCCAGCAGCTTAAATGAGGGGAACAATTCACCCCTCCACTTT. Using reference TRBV7-9 and TRBJ1-6 for the parts outside the CDR3, the full variable domain is DTGVSQNPRHKITKRGQNVTFRCDPISEHNRLYWYRQTLGQGPEFLTYFQNEAQLEKSRLLSDRFSAERPKGSFSTLEIQRTEQGDSAMYLCASSLNEGNNSPLHFGNGTRLTVT.

This clone came up a few times. V gene TRBV19 combines with J gene TRBJ2-4, with a weak D call TRBD2 (7 bases). Per germline, CDR1 LNHDA and CDR2 SQIVND (reference sequence). The CDR3 runs 14 residues. With 8 bases removed from V and 0 bases from J, the gap between germline ends came to 11 bases. CDR3 coding DNA: TGTGCCAGTCGGGGGGCCGTAGCCAAAAACATTCAGTACTTC. It specifies CASRGAVAKNIQYF.

This chain joins TRBV5-1 and TRBJ1-2; weak D call: TRBD1 (5 bases). The CDR3 has 14 residues. Between the trimmed V and J ends, which lost 6 bases and 0 bases, there was a span of 12 bases. Germline assignment: CDR1 SGHRS and CDR2 YFSETQ. The CDR3 bases are TGCGCCAGCACTCCCCAGGGAGCTAACTATGGCTACACCTTC. Encoded protein: CASTPQGANYGYTF. The whole variable domain, filled in from reference TRBV5-1 and TRBJ1-2, reads KAGVTQTPRYLIKTRGQQVTLSCSPISGHRSVSWYQQTPGQGLQFLFEYFSETQRNKGNFPGRFSGRQFSNSRSEMNVSTLELGDSALYLCASTPQGANYGYTFGSGTRLTVV.

The rearrangement joins TRBV4-3 to TRBJ2-6, with D possibly being TRBD2 (6 bases). The CDR3 extends over 18 amino acids. V lost 0 bases, J lost 0 bases, and 12 bases lay in between. Looked up from germline, CDR1 is LGHNA and CDR2 is YSLEER. CDR3 bases: TGCGCCAGCAGCCAAGAAAGGGGACTTGGCTCTGGGGCCAACGTCCTGACTTTC. Translation gives CASSQERGLGSGANVLTF.

The J gene is TRBJ1-6, the V gene TRBV23-1; 7 nucleotides match TRBD1. TRBV23-1 is an ORF, with its function uncertain. This CDR3 spans 15 amino acids. With V trimmed by 8 bases and J by 8 bases, 12 bases remained unmatched. The CDR3 reads CASGETGTVDSPLHF. The DNA for the CDR3 is TGCGCCAGCGGGGAAACCGGGACAGTTGATTCACCCCTCCACTTT.

This clone was observed a handful of times. J is TRBJ2-2 and V is TRBV6-5, with D perhaps matching TRBD1 or TRBD2 (5 bases each). This CDR3 region has 15 residues. V lost 0 bases and J 3 bases, leaving 8 bases between the germline ends. The germline CDR1 and CDR2 sequences are MNHEY and SVGAGI. This CDR3 reads CASSYSRGDTGELFF. The CDR3 coding sequence is TGTGCCAGCAGTTACTCTAGGGGAGACACCGGGGAGCTGTTTTTT.

The chain is built from TRBV11-3 and TRBJ2-7; D is uncertain. The CDR3 is made up of 13 amino acids. With 1 base removed from V and 4 bases from J, the gap between germline ends came to 8 bases. The germline V gene encodes CDR1 SGHNT and CDR2 YENEEA. The CDR3 loop reads CASSLGLEYEQYF. The DNA for the CDR3 is TGTGCCAGCAGCTTAGGACTCGAGTACGAGCAGTACTTC.

This clone was seen more than once but under ten times. Other DNA sequences in this sample translate to the same CDR3. The chain is built from TRBV5-1 and TRBJ1-1; 7 nucleotides align to TRBD1. Losses at the gene ends were 3 bases for V and 1 base for J; bases not matched to a gene: 3. Germline assignment: CDR1 SGHRS and CDR2 YFSETQ. This CDR3 contains 14 residues. CDR3 residues: CASSSGTANTEAFF. Here the CDR3 DNA reads TGCGCCAGCAGCTCGGGGACAGCGAACACTGAAGCTTTCTTT.